Listed here are 12 T cell receptor beta chains from one sample, sequenced in a study of cytomegalovirus exposure and HLA in healthy donors. This PCR relied on a set of 60 Vbeta primers and 13 Jbeta primers. The repertoire was sequenced with immunoSEQ multiplex PCR; TCRdb's copy has only in-frame clones and lacks some. Of 90,000 to 110,000 clones listed, about four fifths were seen once; the top ten hold under 1.5%. The sample was PBMCs. The receptor set was obtained from a man aged 40-49 years in good health and CMV-seronegative.

The CDR3 reads CASSQEYRSYGYTF. CDR3 nucleotide sequence: TGTGCCAGCAGCCAAGAGTACCGCAGCTATGGCTACACCTTC. The gene calls are TRBV4-2 and TRBJ1-2; no clear D gene. The CDR3 has 14 amino acids. From germline, CDR1 is LGHNA and CDR2 YNFKEQ. Trimming stripped 0 bases from V and 4 bases from J, with 9 bases between.

In its sample, this clone was seen once. This chain joins TRBV6-5 and TRBJ2-5; 12 nucleotides agree with TRBD1. This CDR3 has 16 amino acids. Per germline, CDR1 MNHEY and CDR2 SVGAGI. J lost 5 bases, V lost 2 bases, and 6 bases had no gene match. The CDR3 reads CASSYRGTGGFETQYF. The DNA of the CDR3 is TGTGCCAGCAGTTACCGGGGGACAGGGGGCTTTGAGACCCAGTACTTC.

The chain joins TRBV28 to TRBJ2-7, with 10 bases that match TRBD2. Germline V gene data show CDR1 as MDHEN and CDR2 as SYDVKM. The CDR3 runs 14 residues. Trimming removed 3 bases from V and 2 bases from J; junction bases left unmatched: 1. CDR3: CASSFSGGTYEQYF. CDR3 DNA sequence: TGTGCCAGCAGTTTTAGCGGGGGGACCTACGAGCAGTACTTC.

This clone came up once. Relative to the germline gene, one junction end is altered; a read error may explain this. The CDR3 DNA reads as TGTTCCAGCAGCCCTACACAAGTGACAGTCATGAACACTGAAGCTTTCTTT. Translating it yields CSSSPTQVTVMNTEAFF. The chain couples TRBV7-9 to TRBJ1-1, with a weak D call TRBD1 (5 bases). Germline CDR1 and CDR2: SEHNR and FQNEAQ (reference sequence). This CDR3 is built from 17 residues.

The J gene is TRBJ2-4, the V gene TRBV11-3, with 9 bases matching TRBD1. The CDR3 runs to 18 residues. Germline lookup yields CDR1 SGHNT and CDR2 YENEEA. With V trimmed by 5 bases and J by 1 base, 12 bases remained unmatched. CDR3 in DNA: TGTGCCAGCAGCCCAGGGACAGGGATTCTGTTGGCCAAAAACATTCAGTACTTC. It translates to CASSPGTGILLAKNIQYF. The full variable domain, with the rest looked up from reference TRBV11-3 and TRBJ2-4, is EAGVVQSPRYKIIEKKQPVAFWCNPISGHNTLYWYLQNLGQGPELLIRYENEEAVDDSQLPKDRFSAERLKGVDSTLKIQPAELGDSAVYLCASSPGTGILLAKNIQYFGAGTRLSVL.

Details on this clone: The junction and the germline gene differ at one end; a read error may be behind it. CDR3 in DNA: TGTGCCAGCAGGGAAGACAGGGGGGACACTGAAGCTTTCTTT. Protein: CASREDRGDTEAFF. V usage is TRBV2 and J usage is TRBJ1-1, with TRBD1 identical over 9 bases. The CDR3 covers 14 residues. Germline-derived CDR1 and CDR2 are SNHLY and FYNNEI. Using reference TRBV2 and TRBJ1-1 for the parts outside the CDR3, the full variable domain is EPEVTQTPSHQVTQMGQEVILRCVPISNHLYFYWYRQILGQKVEFLVSFYNNEISEKSEIFDDQFSVERPDGSNFTLKIRSTKLEDSAMYFCASREDRGDTEAFFGQGTRLTVV.

This clone has a handful of counts. The CDR3 sequence: CASSFRSLSSYEQYF. DNA for the CDR3: TGTGCCAGCAGTTTTAGGAGCCTAAGCTCCTACGAGCAGTACTTC. The V and J genes are TRBV27 and TRBJ2-7; D remains unclear. Trimming removed 3 bases at V and 0 bases at J, with 12 bases between. Looked up from germline, CDR1 is MNHEY and CDR2 is SMNVEV (reference sequence). This CDR3 has 15 residues.

The CDR3, as DNA: TGTGCCAGCAGCCAAAACCTAGCGGGGGGGCTCGGTGAGACCCAGTACTTC. Its protein is CASSQNLAGGLGETQYF. The chain joins TRBV4-2 to TRBJ2-5, with TRBD2 identical over 12 bases. The CDR3 consists of 17 residues. Germline loops: CDR1 LGHNA, CDR2 YNFKEQ. V lost 2 bases to trimming and J lost 5 bases; unmatched junction nucleotides: 9.

The chain recombines TRBV15 with TRBJ1-1, with 9 bases that match TRBD1. Germline CDR1 is LNHNV and CDR2 is YYDKDF (reference sequence). V shed 2 bases, J shed 5 bases, and the junction held 6 bases outside the gene matches. CDR3 length: 15 residues. DNA of the CDR3: TGTGCCACCAGCAGACCCGGGACAGGGAAGACTGAAGCTTTCTTT. It encodes CATSRPGTGKTEAFF.

The chain has TRBV9 and TRBJ1-6; possible D gene TRBD1, 5 bases. Germline V lookup: CDR1 SGDLS, CDR2 YYNGEE. This CDR3 comprises 14 residues. The V gene lost 0 bases and the J gene lost 7 bases, with 8 bases spanning the gap. CDR3 in DNA: TGTGCCAGCAGCGTAGCGGCAGGGAATTCACCCCTCCACTTT. Its translation: CASSVAAGNSPLHF.

On this clone itself: The same CDR3 arises from other DNA sequences in this sample as well. This chain links TRBV5-1 with TRBJ1-4, with a tentative D call TRBD1 (6 bases). The germline V gene has CDR1 SGHRS and CDR2 YFSETQ. Trimming stripped 0 bases from V and 3 bases from J, with 6 bases between. The CDR3 sequence is 14 residues long. CDR3 residues: CASSLGGPNEKLFF. The CDR3 DNA reads TGCGCCAGCAGCTTGGGGGGGCCTAATGAAAAACTGTTTTTT.

The CDR3: CAWNRDRDLSNYGYTF. CDR3 bases: TGTGCCTGGAATCGTGACAGGGACTTATCTAACTATGGCTACACCTTC. This rearrangement joins TRBV30 to TRBJ1-2; 7 nucleotides agree with TRBD1. This CDR3 has 16 residues. Trimming at V came to 4 bases and at J to 0 bases, leaving 11 bases not matched to a gene. The germline gives CDR1 GTSNPN, CDR2 SVGIG (reference sequence).